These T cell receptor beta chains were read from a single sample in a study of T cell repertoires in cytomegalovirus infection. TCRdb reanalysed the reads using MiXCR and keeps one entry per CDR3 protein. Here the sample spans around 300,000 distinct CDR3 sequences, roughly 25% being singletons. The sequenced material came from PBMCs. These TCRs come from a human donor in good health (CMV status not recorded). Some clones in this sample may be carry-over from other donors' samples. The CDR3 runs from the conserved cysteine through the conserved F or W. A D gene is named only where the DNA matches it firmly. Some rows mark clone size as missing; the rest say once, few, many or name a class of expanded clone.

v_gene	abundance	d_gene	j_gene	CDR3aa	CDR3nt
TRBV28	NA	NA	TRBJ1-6	CASSLLGTNYNSPLHF	TGTGCCAGCAGTTTATTAGGGACAAACTATAATTCACCCCTCCACTTT
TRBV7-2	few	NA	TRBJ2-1	CASSLWNNEQFF	TGTGCCAGCAGCCTTTGGAACAATGAGCAGTTCTTC
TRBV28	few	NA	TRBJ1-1	CASSSYGGGLGNTEAFF	TGTGCCAGCAGCTCATATGGGGGGGGGCTGGGGAACACTGAAGCTTTCTTT
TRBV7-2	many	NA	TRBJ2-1	CASSRRGDGYNEQFF	TGTGCCAGCAGCAGAAGGGGGGACGGGTACAATGAGCAGTTCTTC
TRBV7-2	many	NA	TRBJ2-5	CASSLVGHLQETQYF	TGTGCCAGCAGCTTAGTGGGCCACCTCCAAGAGACCCAGTACTTC
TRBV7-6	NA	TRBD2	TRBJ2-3	CASSLGLAGEADTQYF	TGTGCCAGCAGCTTAGGGCTAGCGGGAGAAGCAGATACGCAGTATTTT
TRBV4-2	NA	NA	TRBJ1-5	CASSQDWGRRQPQHF	TGTGCCAGCAGCCAAGATTGGGGTAGGCGTCAGCCCCAGCATTTT
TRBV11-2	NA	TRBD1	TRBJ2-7	CASSSGGHEQYF	TGTGCCAGCAGCTCAGGGGGCCACGAGCAGTACTTC
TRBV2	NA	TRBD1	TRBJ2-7	CASRVDRGRYEQYF	TGTGCCAGCAGGGTAGACAGGGGAAGGTACGAGCAGTACTTC
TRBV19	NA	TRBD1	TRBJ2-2	CASRKDREYGELFF	TGTGCCAGTAGGAAGGACAGGGAGTACGGGGAGCTGTTTTTT
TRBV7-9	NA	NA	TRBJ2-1	CASSFSGRYNEQFF	TGTGCCAGCAGTTTTTCCGGGCGTTACAATGAGCAGTTCTTC
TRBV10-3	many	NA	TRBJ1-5	CAISGGQSNQPQHF	TGTGCCATCAGTGGAGGACAGAGCAATCAGCCCCAGCATTTT
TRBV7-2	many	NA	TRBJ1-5	CASSLEGNRVNQPQHF	TGTGCCAGCAGCTTAGAGGGTAACAGGGTGAATCAGCCCCAGCATTTT
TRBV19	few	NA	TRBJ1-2	CASKVNVQGPGYTF	TGTGCCAGTAAAGTAAACGTTCAGGGACCTGGCTACACCTTC
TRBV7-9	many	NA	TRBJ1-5	CASSLHSNQPQHF	TGTGCCAGCAGTCTACATAGCAATCAGCCCCAGCATTTT
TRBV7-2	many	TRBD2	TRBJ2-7	CASTPRGGSYEQYF	TGTGCCAGCACCCCCCGGGGGGGTTCTTACGAGCAGTACTTC
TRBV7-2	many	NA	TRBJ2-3	CASRPKADTQYF	TGTGCCAGCAGACCCAAGGCAGATACGCAGTATTTT
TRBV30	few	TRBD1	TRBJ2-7	CAWAGTGYSEQYF	TGTGCCTGGGCCGGGACAGGGTACAGCGAGCAGTACTTC
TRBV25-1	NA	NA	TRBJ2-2	CASSAQGFRHTGELFF	TGTGCCAGCAGTGCACAGGGTTTCCGTCACACCGGGGAGCTGTTTTTT
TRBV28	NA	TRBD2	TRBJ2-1	CASSNRPVVGAGGLNEQFF	TGTGCCAGCAGCAACCGCCCCGTGGTGGGAGCGGGGGGTTTGAATGAGCAGTTCTTC
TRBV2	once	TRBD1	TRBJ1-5	CATQQGGFEPQHF	TGTGCCACGCAACAGGGGGGGTTTGAGCCCCAGCATTTT
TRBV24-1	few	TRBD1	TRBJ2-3	CATDRGDTQYF	TGTGCCACAGACAGGGGAGATACGCAGTATTTT
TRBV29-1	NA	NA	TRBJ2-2	CSVERSAPGVSNTGELFF	TGCAGCGTTGAAAGATCCGCCCCAGGGGTATCTAATACCGGGGAGCTGTTTTTT
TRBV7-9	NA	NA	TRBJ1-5	CASGPNQPQHF	TGTGCCAGCGGCCCAAATCAGCCCCAGCATTTT
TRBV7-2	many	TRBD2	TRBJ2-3	CASSYSGSTDTQYF	TGTGCCAGCAGCTATAGCGGGAGCACAGATACGCAGTATTTT
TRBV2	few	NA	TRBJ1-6	CASSNTDGMNSPLHF	TGTGCCAGCAGTAATACGGACGGAATGAATTCACCCCTCCACTTT
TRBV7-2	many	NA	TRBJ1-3	CASSLNPGASGNTIYF	TGTGCCAGCAGCTTAAATCCAGGGGCCTCTGGAAACACCATATATTTT
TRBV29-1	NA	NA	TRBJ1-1	CSVEEIGGASTEAFF	TGCAGCGTTGAAGAAATAGGGGGGGCTAGCACTGAAGCTTTCTTT
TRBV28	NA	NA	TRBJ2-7	CASSPLGQSSSYEQYF	TGTGCCAGCAGTCCCCTGGGGCAGTCCAGCTCCTACGAGCAGTACTTC
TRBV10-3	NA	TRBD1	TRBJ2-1	CAISEARQGDEQFF	TGTGCCATCAGTGAGGCAAGACAGGGGGATGAGCAGTTCTTC
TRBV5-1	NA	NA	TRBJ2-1	CASSLGGQATYNEQFF	TGCGCCAGCAGCTTGGGTGGGCAGGCAACGTACAATGAGCAGTTCTTC
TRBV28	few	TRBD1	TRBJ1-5	CASSAQQGLWAQHF	TGTGCCAGCAGTGCCCAACAGGGGCTCTGGGCCCAGCATTTT
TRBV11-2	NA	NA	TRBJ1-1	CASSPLARTEAFF	TGTGCCAGCAGCCCCCTTGCCCGGACTGAAGCTTTCTTT
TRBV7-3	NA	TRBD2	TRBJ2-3	CASRVPAGGRDTQYF	TGTGCCAGCAGAGTCCCAGCGGGGGGAAGGGATACGCAGTATTTT
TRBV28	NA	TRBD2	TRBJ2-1	CASRDSGGSYNEQFF	TGTGCCAGCAGGGATAGCGGGGGAAGTTACAATGAGCAGTTCTTC
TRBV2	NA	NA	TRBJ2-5	CASRKWGSGETQYF	TGTGCCAGCAGGAAATGGGGGTCGGGAGAGACCCAGTACTTC
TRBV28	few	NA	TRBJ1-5	CASSLSGANNQPQHF	TGTGCCAGCAGTTTGTCCGGTGCGAACAATCAGCCCCAGCATTTT
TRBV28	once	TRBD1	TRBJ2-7	CASTGDRGGYYEQYF	TGTGCCAGCACCGGGGACAGGGGTGGGTACTACGAGCAGTACTTC
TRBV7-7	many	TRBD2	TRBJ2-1	CASSLRTSGSHNEQFF	TGTGCCAGCAGCCTCCGGACTAGCGGGAGCCACAATGAGCAGTTCTTC
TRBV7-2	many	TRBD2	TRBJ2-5	CASSSKSGRAGWETQYF	TGTGCCAGCAGCTCGAAAAGCGGGAGGGCTGGGTGGGAGACCCAGTACTTC
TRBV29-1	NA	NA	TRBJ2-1	CSGREVWDEQFF	TGCAGCGGCCGAGAAGTTTGGGATGAGCAGTTCTTC
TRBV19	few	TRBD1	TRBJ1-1	CASSGRTGRLEAFF	TGTGCCAGTAGTGGACGGACAGGGCGACTTGAAGCTTTCTTT
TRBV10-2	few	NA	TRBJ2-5	CASSEPRVQGRAAPETQYF	TGCGCCAGCAGTGAGCCAAGGGTCCAGGGCAGGGCGGCCCCGGAGACCCAGTACTTC
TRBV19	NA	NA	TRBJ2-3	CASSNKRLTSTDTQYF	TGTGCCAGTAGCAACAAGCGGTTAACTAGCACAGATACGCAGTATTTT
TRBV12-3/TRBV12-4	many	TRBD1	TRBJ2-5	CASSLGGTGQETQYF	TGTGCCAGCAGTTTAGGCGGGACAGGGCAAGAGACCCAGTACTTC
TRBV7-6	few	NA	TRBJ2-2	CASSPGRYKVNTGELFF	TGTGCCAGCAGCCCCGGACGCTACAAGGTTAACACCGGGGAGCTGTTTTTT
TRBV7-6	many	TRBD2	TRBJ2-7	CASSLAPGGSASYEQYF	TGTGCCAGCAGCTTAGCGCCGGGGGGGTCCGCCTCCTACGAGCAGTACTTC
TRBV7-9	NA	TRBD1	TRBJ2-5	CASTYGQGGQETQYF	TGTGCCAGCACCTACGGACAGGGGGGTCAAGAGACCCAGTACTTC
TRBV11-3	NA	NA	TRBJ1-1	CASSTKRNTEAFF	TGTGCCAGCAGTACGAAGAGAAACACTGAAGCTTTCTTT
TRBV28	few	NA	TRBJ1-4	CASSLRTVREKLFF	TGTGCCAGCAGTTTAAGGACAGTCAGGGAAAAACTGTTTTTT
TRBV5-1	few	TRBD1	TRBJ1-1	CASSITGGTEAFF	TGCGCCAGCAGTATTACAGGGGGCACTGAAGCTTTCTTT
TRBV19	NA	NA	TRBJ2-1	CASSIDPGQAVGEQFF	TGTGCCAGTAGTATAGATCCTGGGCAGGCTGTAGGGGAGCAGTTCTTC
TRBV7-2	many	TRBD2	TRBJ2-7	CASLRGRGSYEQYF	TGTGCCAGCCTCCGCGGGAGGGGATCCTACGAGCAGTACTTC
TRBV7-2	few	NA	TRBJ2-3	CASSFEGSTDTQYF	TGTGCCAGCAGCTTCGAGGGTAGCACAGATACGCAGTATTTT
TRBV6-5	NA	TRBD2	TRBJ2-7	CASSRTSGGAREQYF	TGTGCCAGCAGTCGGACTAGCGGGGGGGCAAGAGAGCAGTACTTC
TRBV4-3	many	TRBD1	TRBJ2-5	CASSPGQSQETQYF	TGCGCCAGCAGCCCGGGACAGAGCCAAGAGACCCAGTACTTC
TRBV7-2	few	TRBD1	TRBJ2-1	CASSLLQGEYNEQFF	TGTGCCAGCAGCTTACTACAGGGGGAATACAATGAGCAGTTCTTC
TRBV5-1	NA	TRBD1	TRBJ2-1	CASSLAQGSSRNEQFF	TGCGCCAGCAGCTTGGCACAGGGGAGTAGCAGGAATGAGCAGTTCTTC
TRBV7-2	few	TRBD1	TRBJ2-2	CASSLGGGRRAGELFF	TGTGCCAGCAGCTTAGGAGGGGGCCGTAGGGCCGGGGAGCTGTTTTTT